Shown below are 25 T cell receptor beta chains from a single sample sequenced in a study of control samples from healthy donors and cancer patients. This table comes from immunoSEQ multiplex PCR, and its TCRdb copy is limited to in-frame clones, with some not included. The table shows tens of thousands of clones, with 75% to 90% occurring only once. The sample taken for sequencing was PBMCs. The receptors derive from a man in his 60s with head and neck cancer.

This clone was recorded a few times. Other DNA sequences in this sample translate to the same CDR3. This chain uses TRBV24-1 with TRBJ1-1; 9 nucleotides match TRBD1. This CDR3 comprises 13 residues. V shed 7 bases and J 1 base; nucleotides not matched to a gene: 0. The germline V gene encodes CDR1 KGHDR and CDR2 SFDVKD. The CDR3, as DNA: TGTGCCACCAGGGACAGGGGGAACACTGAAGCTTTCTTT. This gives the protein CATRDRGNTEAFF.

J is TRBJ1-1 and V is TRBV11-2; D remains unclear. Germline V lookup: CDR1 SGHAT, CDR2 FQNNGV. V dropped 4 bases and J dropped 5 bases, with 11 bases sitting between them. This CDR3 contains 13 residues. CDR3 DNA: TGTGCCAGCAGCTCAGGCGGGCTTACTGAAGCTTTCTTT. Its protein product is CASSSGGLTEAFF.

The chain is built from TRBV5-8 and TRBJ2-7; TRBD1 matches 7 bases. The CDR3 is made up of 14 amino acids. Germline values: CDR1 SGHTS, CDR2 YDEGEE. V gave up 5 bases and J gave up 3 bases; unmatched junction bases: 8. This CDR3 reads CASSYGQVDYEQYF. CDR3 nucleotides: TGTGCCAGCAGTTACGGACAGGTAGACTACGAGCAGTACTTC.

The V gene is TRBV7-2, the J gene TRBJ2-2, with unresolved D. Germline values: CDR1 SGHTA, CDR2 FQGNSA. Trimming stripped 1 base from V and 5 bases from J, with 5 bases between. The CDR3 consists of 13 residues. Here the CDR3 reads CASSLEATGELFF. CDR3 coding DNA: TGTGCCAGCAGCTTAGAAGCTACCGGGGAGCTGTTTTTT.

The chain joins TRBV5-1 to TRBJ1-6, with a possible D match to TRBD1 (5 bases). V lost 3 bases to trimming and J lost 0 bases, with 10 bases between them. The CDR3 covers 16 residues. Germline CDR1 and CDR2: SGHRS and YFSETQ. CDR3 loop: CASSSQGSSYNSPLHF. CDR3 sequence (DNA): TGCGCCAGCAGCTCTCAGGGCAGCTCCTATAATTCACCCCTCCACTTT.

The V and J genes are TRBV6-1 and TRBJ1-1, with TRBD1 identical over 7 bases. This CDR3 is built from 15 residues. From germline, CDR1 is MNHNS and CDR2 SASEGT. V dropped 1 base and J dropped 5; count of bases not matched to a gene: 7. For the CDR3, the DNA is TGTGCCAGCAGTGAAGAATCGGCAGGGGGGACTGAAGCTTTCTTT. Translated: CASSEESAGGTEAFF.

The chain recombines TRBV7-9 with TRBJ2-1; 8 nucleotides line up with TRBD2. The V gene's germline CDR1 is SEHNR and CDR2 FQNEAQ (reference sequence). Trimming removed 5 bases from V and 4 bases from J; junction bases left unmatched: 10. The CDR3 extends over 16 amino acids. CDR3 coding DNA: TGTGCCAGCAGCCAACTCGTAGCGGGATCATACAATGAGCAGTTCTTC. It is translated as CASSQLVAGSYNEQFF.

The CDR3 loop reads CASSRSRDRGEAFF. The DNA of the CDR3 is TGTGCCAGCAGCCGATCCAGGGATCGGGGTGAAGCTTTCTTT. This chain links TRBV7-3 with TRBJ1-1; tentatively, D is TRBD1 (5 bases). The ends were cut back, 5 bases at V and 7 bases at J, with 17 bases in the middle. Germline V gene lookup returns CDR1 SGHTA and CDR2 FQGTGA. The CDR3 totals 14 residues.

This chain joins TRBV1 and TRBJ2-1; TRBD2 is the table's D call, not checked against the DNA. TRBV1 is classified as a pseudogene. The CDR3 has 15 residues. The CDR3 region is CTSSPLAGGLGEQFF. The CDR3 nucleotides are TGCACCAGCAGCCCCCTAGCGGGAGGGCTTGGTGAGCAGTTCTTC.

This sequence joins TRBV6-1 and TRBJ1-5; tentative D call: TRBD1 (6 bases). The CDR3 runs to 16 residues. V lost 2 bases to trimming and J lost 0 bases, with 11 bases between them. From germline, CDR1 is MNHNS and CDR2 SASEGT. CDR3 bases: TGTGCCAGCAGTGAACGTAGGGGACATAGCAATCAGCCCCAGCATTTT. Protein: CASSERRGHSNQPQHF.

This rearrangement joins TRBV5-6 to TRBJ1-1; possibly TRBD1 for D (5 bases). The CDR3 runs 15 residues. CDR1 is SGHDT, CDR2 YYEEEE, per germline. The V and J ends lost 3 bases and 1 base respectively, with 13 bases between them. CDR3 sequence reads: CASSYASRANTEAFF. The CDR3 nucleotides are TGTGCCAGCAGCTACGCGAGCAGGGCGAACACTGAAGCTTTCTTT.

This chain links TRBV5-4 with TRBJ2-3; D might be TRBD1 (5 bases). Trimming took 2 bases from V and 0 from J, leaving 10 bases between them. Germline values: CDR1 SGHNT, CDR2 YYREEE (reference sequence). The CDR3 sequence is 15 residues long. The CDR3, as DNA: TGTGCCAGCAGCTTAAGGGGCGCGAGCACAGATACGCAGTATTTT. It codes for CASSLRGASTDTQYF. Drawing the rest from reference TRBV5-4 and TRBJ2-3, the complete variable domain is ETGVTQSPTHLIKTRGQQVTLRCSSQSGHNTVSWYQQALGQGPQFIFQYYREEENGRGNFPPRFSGLQFPNYSSELNVNALELDDSALYLCASSLRGASTDTQYFGPGTRLTVL.

CDR3 in amino acids: CASSQAGSFNQPQHF. As DNA, the CDR3 is TGTGCCAGCAGCCAAGCAGGGAGTTTCAATCAGCCCCAGCATTTT. V and J are TRBV3-1 (or the pseudogene TRBV3-2) and TRBJ1-5, with D perhaps matching TRBD1 (5 bases). The CDR3 covers 15 residues. Germline V lookup: CDR1 LGHDT, CDR2 YNNKEL (reference sequence). Trimming took off 1 base at V and 3 bases at J, with 10 bases between the two ends.

This chain connects TRBV12-3 or TRBV12-4 to TRBJ2-1, with unresolved D. CDR3 size: 12 residues. The V end was cut by 3 bases, the J end by 8 bases, with 8 bases between. The CDR3 sequence is CASSFLNDEQFF. DNA of the CDR3: TGTGCCAGCAGTTTTCTTAACGATGAGCAGTTCTTC.

This clone was detected a few times. J is TRBJ2-1 and V is TRBV10-3; 11 bases fit TRBD2. V lost 5 bases to trimming and J lost 8 bases; unmatched junction nucleotides: 8. Per the germline V gene, CDR1 is ENHRY and CDR2 is SYGVKD. This CDR3 has 15 amino acids. For the CDR3, the DNA is TGTGCCATCAGTCTACTAGCGGGGGCGAGGGATGAGCAGTTCTTC. Protein sequence: CAISLLAGARDEQFF.

V is TRBV19 and J is TRBJ2-2; 7 bases fit TRBD1. There are 16 residues in the CDR3. Germline CDR1 is LNHDA and CDR2 is SQIVND (reference sequence). The J segment lost 2 bases and the V segment lost 6 bases, leaving 9 bases of the junction unmatched. CDR3 coding DNA: TGTGCCAGTAGCCCACCCGACAGGGCTAACACCGGGGAGCTGTTTTTT. Residues: CASSPPDRANTGELFF.

This clone occurred once. The same CDR3 also results from other DNA sequences found in this sample. The genes are TRBV2 and TRBJ1-2; D is uncertain. V shed 3 bases and J shed 2 bases, with 4 bases lying between them. The CDR3 loop spans 12 amino acids. Germline assignment: CDR1 SNHLY and CDR2 FYNNEI. CDR3 in DNA: TGTGCCAGCAGTGAGTCCAACTATGGCTACACCTTC. Its translation: CASSESNYGYTF.

This clone appeared once. The rearrangement links TRBV10-3 to TRBJ2-3; a possible D gene is TRBD1 (5 bases). The germline V gene encodes CDR1 ENHRY and CDR2 SYGVKD. V was shortened by 2 bases and J by 0 bases, with 9 bases between the two germline ends. This CDR3 is 15 amino acids long. This chain's CDR3 is CAISERGSSTDTQYF. DNA for the CDR3: TGTGCCATCAGTGAGAGGGGCTCTAGCACAGATACGCAGTATTTT.

The chain recombines TRBV2 with TRBJ2-7, with 10 bases identical to TRBD2. The germline CDR1 and CDR2 sequences are SNHLY and FYNNEI. This CDR3 is built from 15 residues. J gave up 6 bases and V 6 bases, and 11 bases lay outside the gene matches. CDR3 protein: CASRRVIAGGTEQYF. CDR3 bases: TGTGCCAGCAGGAGGGTAATAGCGGGAGGCACCGAGCAGTACTTC.

For this clone: At one end the junction does not follow the germline gene, possibly because of a read error. The chain carries TRBV3-1 (or the pseudogene TRBV3-2) and TRBJ1-2; maybe TRBD1 (5 bases). CDR3 size: 16 residues. Looked up from germline, CDR1 is LGHDT and CDR2 is YNNKEL (reference sequence). The CDR3 spells CARSPGGGPFNYGYTF. CDR3 DNA: TGTGCCCGCAGCCCGGGGGGGGGTCCATTTAACTATGGCTACACCTTC.

This clone has a single count. This chain links TRBV14 with TRBJ2-5; a weak D match, TRBD2 (6 bases). V was trimmed by 3 bases and J by 4 bases, leaving 15 bases between them. The CDR3 covers 15 residues. Germline V gene data show CDR1 as SGHDN and CDR2 as FVKESK. The CDR3 coding sequence is TGTGCCAGCAGCCAGGTTTTAAGCGGGTCAGAGACCCAGTACTTC. This gives the protein CASSQVLSGSETQYF. Supplemented by reference TRBV14 and TRBJ2-5, the full variable domain reads EAGVTQFPSHSVIEKGQTVTLRCDPISGHDNLYWYRRVMGKEIKFLLHFVKESKQDESGMPNNRFLAERTGGTYSTLKVQPAELEDSGVYFCASSQVLSGSETQYFGPGTRLLVL.

J is TRBJ2-3 and V is TRBV29-1; 8 positions match TRBD2. V shed 6 bases and J 5 bases; nucleotides not matched to a gene: 10. This CDR3 has 14 amino acids. CDR1 SQVTM and CDR2 ANQGSEA come from the germline V gene. CDR3: CSVGGGRSGDTQYF. CDR3 bases: TGCAGCGTGGGCGGCGGGAGGAGTGGAGATACGCAGTATTTT.

CDR3 nucleotides: TGTGCCAGCAGTGAAGCCCCGGTCACAAAAGGCAATCAGCCCCAGCATTTT. This translates into CASSEAPVTKGNQPQHF. The chain combines TRBV2 with TRBJ1-5; no reliable D call. Looked up from germline, CDR1 is SNHLY and CDR2 is FYNNEI. The CDR3 extends over 17 amino acids. Trimming took 0 bases from V and 2 from J, leaving 14 bases between them.

This rearrangement joins TRBV19 to TRBJ1-1; D uncertain. Trimming stripped 10 bases from V and 1 base from J, with 10 bases between. The germline V gene encodes CDR1 LNHDA and CDR2 SQIVND (reference sequence). CDR3 length: 12 residues. The CDR3 protein is CATLDSNTEAFF. CDR3 nucleotides: TGTGCCACCTTAGATTCGAACACTGAAGCTTTCTTT.

The chain couples TRBV5-6 to TRBJ2-1; a possible D gene is TRBD2 (5 bases). The length of the CDR3 is 15 residues. Per germline, CDR1 SGHDT and CDR2 YYEEEE. Deletions cut 3 bases from V and 7 bases from J, with 17 bases between. CDR3 sequence: CASSWKLEVGNEQFF. CDR3 in DNA: TGTGCCAGCAGCTGGAAATTGGAGGTGGGAAATGAGCAGTTCTTC.